This TCR beta chain was recovered during a study of low-dose radiotherapy and immunotherapy resistance in tumors. Looking at the study overall: Patients took oral aspirin 300 mg daily for four cycles from cycle 1 day 1.

This clonotype was recorded many times. With 4 bases removed from V and 0 bases from J, the gap between germline ends came to 9 bases. CDR3 size: 14 residues. In germline, CDR1 is LGHDT, CDR2 YNNKEL (reference sequence). Primers used for first-strand cDNA, a TRAV- and TRBV-specific set, covered both alpha and beta chains. For amplifying TCRs, the PCR ran for approximately 18 cycles with Phusion, which was used together with a constant-region primer and the adapter on the V primers. TCRdb redid the calling of the reads with MiXCR, one entry per CDR3 protein. This table has about 80,000 distinct CDR3 sequences, about a sixth appearing once. Time point given: after trial treatment. This sample's treatment: LDRT plus nivolumab, ipilimumab, low-dose cyclophosphamide and aspirin (RACIN trial).

V and J are TRBV3-1 and TRBJ1-1; D uncertain. This TCR was sampled from a male donor with prostate cancer. This sample comprised PBMCs, obtained after low-dose radiotherapy plus immunotherapy. The CDR3 DNA follows: TGTGCCAGCAGCCCCGAATTCTTGAACACTGAAGCTTTCTTT. Its protein product is CASSPEFLNTEAFF.